One sample yielded the 28 T cell receptor beta chains listed below, sequenced in a study of blood T cell repertoires in COVID-19 (TCRdb year 2020). The library was built by means of the immunoSEQ multiplex PCR assay. Held by TCRdb, this immuneACCESS table contains in-frame sequences only and omits some clones. Under half of the omission traces to an unresolved V gene where checked; the cause of the rest is unknown. The sample yields about 110,000 clones; more than 65% were counted once. The top ten hold 1.5% to 1.9% of the sample. Sequenced input: peripheral blood. The source of these receptors is a man aged 45-65 years with acute or convalescent COVID-19.

The chain joins TRBV5-4 to TRBJ1-2; a possible D gene is TRBD1 (5 bases). Germline-derived CDR1 and CDR2 are SGHNT and YYREEE (reference sequence). This CDR3 comprises 15 residues. Trimming removed 3 bases at V and 5 bases at J, with 17 bases between. The CDR3 here is CASSSGGTPFYGYTF. The CDR3 DNA sequence: TGTGCCAGCAGCTCTGGGGGGACGCCCTTTTATGGCTACACCTTC.

The chain joins TRBV6-5 to TRBJ1-4; D is unclear. The CDR3 consists of 15 residues. The germline V gene encodes CDR1 MNHEY and CDR2 SVGAGI. Between the trimmed V and J ends, which lost 3 bases and 5 bases, there was a span of 13 bases. The CDR3 DNA follows: TGTGCCAGCAGTTATGGTGGAGGGCAAAATGAAAAACTGTTTTTT. It translates to CASSYGGGQNEKLFF.

The chain has TRBV28 and TRBJ1-1; 7 bases fit TRBD1. This CDR3 region has 13 residues. After removal of 6 bases from V and 0 bases from J, the junction contained 1 base not matched to a gene. Germline lookup yields CDR1 MDHEN and CDR2 SYDVKM. As DNA, the CDR3 is TGTGCCAGCAGGACAGGGATGAACACTGAAGCTTTCTTT. Protein sequence: CASRTGMNTEAFF.

The sample holds a few counts of this clone. The chain employs TRBV18 and TRBJ2-7; perhaps TRBD2 as D (6 bases). V shed 3 bases and J shed 6 bases, with 15 bases lying between them. The CDR3 spans 14 residues. CDR1 and CDR2 (germline): KGHSH, LQKENI. DNA for the CDR3: TGTGCCAGCTCACCGGATGGCGGGGCACGCGAGCAGTACTTC. Translated: CASSPDGGAREQYF.

This clone was detected once. The chain employs TRBV3-1 (or the pseudogene TRBV3-2) and TRBJ2-3, with 7 bases fitting TRBD1. The ends lost 7 bases at V and 4 bases at J; junction bases unmatched: 5. The germline gives CDR1 LGHDT, CDR2 YNNKEL (reference sequence). The CDR3 is 13 amino acids. The CDR3 nucleotides are TGTGCCAGCACCTCTGACAGGGCAGATACGCAGTATTTT. Amino acids: CASTSDRADTQYF.

This clone has a handful of counts. The CDR3 is CAIRGTGADLNTEAFF. The CDR3 coding sequence is TGTGCCATCAGGGGGACAGGGGCCGACTTGAACACTGAAGCTTTCTTT. The chain couples TRBV10-3 to TRBJ1-1; 10 bases line up with TRBD1. The CDR3 length is 16 residues. V was pared by 6 bases and J by 0 bases, with 7 bases of the junction left unmatched. Germline V lookup: CDR1 ENHRY, CDR2 SYGVKD.

J is TRBJ1-1 and V is TRBV29-1, with D possibly TRBD1 on 5 matching bases. The germline V gene has CDR1 SQVTM and CDR2 ANQGSEA. This CDR3 contains 13 residues. Trimming left V 7 bases short and J 3 bases short, with 15 bases between. The CDR3 DNA reads as TGCAGCGCCCGCAGGGTGAGCGACACTGAAGCTTTCTTT. The encoded protein is CSARRVSDTEAFF.

The chain recombines TRBV5-4 with TRBJ1-2, with TRBD1 matching 7 bases. Per the germline V gene, CDR1 is SGHNT and CDR2 is YYREEE (reference sequence). CDR3 size: 15 residues. J lost 4 bases, V lost 0 bases, and 6 bases had no gene match. Here the CDR3 reads CASSLEGARFYGYTF. CDR3 DNA: TGTGCCAGCAGCTTGGAGGGGGCCAGATTCTATGGCTACACCTTC.

The chain links TRBV3-1 (or the pseudogene TRBV3-2) to TRBJ2-2; 8 positions match TRBD2. Germline V gives CDR1 LGHDT, CDR2 YNNKEL (reference sequence). The ends lost 4 bases at V and 8 bases at J; junction bases unmatched: 3. The CDR3 is 13 residues long. The CDR3 here is CASSPGGGGELFF. CDR3 DNA: TGTGCCAGCAGCCCGGGAGGGGGTGGGGAGCTGTTTTTT.

The V gene is TRBV5-1, the J gene TRBJ2-7, with 7 bases that match TRBD1. CDR3 size: 13 residues. Germline V lookup: CDR1 SGHRS, CDR2 YFSETQ. The V segment lost 3 bases and the J segment 6 bases; nucleotides outside the gene matches: 6. In DNA form, the CDR3 reads TGCGCCAGCAGCTATGAACAGGGGTTCGAGCAGTACGTC. Its translation is CASSYEQGFEQYV.

The chain links TRBV6-5 to TRBJ1-2, with 9 bases that match TRBD1. The CDR3 has 14 residues. Germline CDR1 MNHEY, CDR2 SVGAGI. V gave up 5 bases and J gave up 7 bases; unmatched junction bases: 8. Here the CDR3 reads CASSRDRVAGGYTF. The CDR3 bases are TGTGCCAGCAGTCGGGACAGGGTGGCGGGTGGCTACACCTTC.

The rearrangement joins TRBV6-6 to TRBJ2-7, with TRBD2 identical over 11 bases. The germline CDR1 and CDR2 sequences are MNHNY and SVGAGI (reference sequence). Losses at the gene ends were 6 bases for V and 2 bases for J; bases not matched to a gene: 3. The CDR3 totals 14 residues. The CDR3, as DNA: TGTGCCAGCAGACAACTAGCGGGGGCCTACGAGCAGTACTTC. This gives the protein CASRQLAGAYEQYF.

V usage is TRBV5-4 and J usage is TRBJ1-6; 9 nucleotides align to TRBD1. Germline CDR1 SGHNT, CDR2 YYREEE (reference sequence). This CDR3 spans 15 amino acids. V was clipped by 4 bases and J by 8 bases; unmatched bases: 7. CDR3 sequence reads: CASSGPGQGDSPLHF. CDR3 in DNA: TGTGCCAGCAGCGGGCCGGGACAGGGTGATTCACCCCTCCACTTT.

The chain uses TRBV7-9 and TRBJ2-3; tentatively, D is TRBD1 (6 bases). The CDR3 runs 15 residues. Trimming took 1 base from V and 2 from J, leaving 10 bases between them. Germline V gives CDR1 SEHNR, CDR2 FQNEAQ (reference sequence). CDR3 nucleotide sequence: TGTGCCAGCAGCTTAGTACAGGGCAACACAGATACGCAGTATTTT. Its translation: CASSLVQGNTDTQYF.

This chain links TRBV11-2 with TRBJ1-5; 8 nucleotides line up with TRBD1. Trimming removed 4 bases from V and 2 bases from J; junction bases left unmatched: 10. Germline-derived CDR1 and CDR2 are SGHAT and FQNNGV. The CDR3 consists of 17 residues. The DNA of the CDR3 is TGTGCCAGCAGCTCCGAACGGGACAGGTGGGGCAATCAGCCCCAGCATTTT. Encoded protein: CASSSERDRWGNQPQHF.

In nucleotides, the CDR3 is TGTGCCAGCAGCTTAGAGAGACAAGAGACCCAGTACTTC. Encoded protein: CASSLERQETQYF. The V and J genes are TRBV11-2 and TRBJ2-5; D not certain. Trimming left V 0 bases short and J 2 bases short, with 4 bases between. Germline V gives CDR1 SGHAT, CDR2 FQNNGV. The CDR3 extends over 13 amino acids.

This chain links TRBV7-3 with TRBJ2-1, with 7 bases that match TRBD1. CDR1 SGHTA and CDR2 FQGTGA come from the germline V gene. V was clipped by 0 bases and J by 4 bases; unmatched bases: 3. This CDR3 has 15 residues. The CDR3 DNA sequence: TGTGCCAGCAGCTTAACCCGGGGACAGTACAATGAGCAGTTCTTC. Translated: CASSLTRGQYNEQFF.

The rearrangement links TRBV2 to TRBJ1-6; TRBD1 matches 12 bases. Germline V lookup: CDR1 SNHLY, CDR2 FYNNEI. CDR3 size: 20 residues. The V gene end was trimmed by 7 bases and the J gene end by 0 bases; junction bases not matched to a gene: 13. As DNA, the CDR3 is TGTGCCAGCAATCGGCAGCCGGGACAGGGGGCAAGCTCCTATAATTCACCCCTCCACTTT. It encodes CASNRQPGQGASSYNSPLHF.

The CDR3 DNA follows: TGTGCCAGCAGTGAAGTGTTACCGGGACTAGCGGGCACGCAGTATTTT. Protein: CASSEVLPGLAGTQYF. The V call is TRBV2, the J call TRBJ2-3; 12 bases align to TRBD2. Germline values: CDR1 SNHLY, CDR2 FYNNEI. J was trimmed by 9 bases and V by 1 base; bases with no gene match: 8. The CDR3 runs 16 residues.

The J gene is TRBJ2-1, the V gene TRBV7-2; 10 bases match TRBD2. The CDR3 is made up of 16 amino acids. J lost 8 bases, V lost 5 bases, and 12 bases had no gene match. In germline, CDR1 is SGHTA, CDR2 FQGNSA. CDR3 nucleotides: TGTGCCAGCAGCCCGATTTGGACTAGCGGCAGGGATGAGCAGTTCTTC. It encodes CASSPIWTSGRDEQFF.

This clone was seen more than once but under ten times. This sequence joins TRBV5-6 and TRBJ2-2; D is perhaps TRBD2 (6 bases). Trimming left V 3 bases short and J 6 bases short, with 9 bases between. CDR1 and CDR2 (germline): SGHDT, YYEEEE. The CDR3 length is 13 residues. The chain's CDR3 is CASSWTGAGELFF. The CDR3 region has the DNA TGTGCCAGCAGCTGGACGGGGGCCGGGGAGCTGTTTTTT.

The chain recombines TRBV9 with TRBJ2-3; 10 positions agree with TRBD1. The germline CDR1 and CDR2 sequences are SGDLS and YYNGEE. Trimming removed 3 bases from V and 4 bases from J; junction bases left unmatched: 5. The CDR3 consists of 15 residues. The CDR3 region has the DNA TGTGCCAGCAGCGACGCGGGACAGGGGTCAGATACGCAGTATTTT. Its translation: CASSDAGQGSDTQYF.

This CDR3 is CASSQPPTGWATEQYF. The CDR3 nucleotides read TGTGCCAGCAGCCAACCCCCGACAGGTTGGGCCACCGAGCAGTACTTC. The rearrangement uses TRBV4-2 and TRBJ2-7; D perhaps matches TRBD1 (6 bases). Germline V CDR1 and CDR2: LGHNA, YNFKEQ. Between the trimmed V and J ends, which lost 2 bases and 6 bases, there was a span of 20 bases. CDR3 length equals 16 residues.

The chain's CDR3 is CSVELQGFRNTEAFF. The CDR3 bases are TGCAGCGTTGAATTACAGGGATTCCGGAACACTGAAGCTTTCTTT. The chain has TRBV29-1 and TRBJ1-1, with D perhaps matching TRBD1 (6 bases). This CDR3 has 15 residues. CDR1 and CDR2 (germline): SQVTM, ANQGSEA. Trimming took off 2 bases at V and 1 base at J, with 14 bases between the two ends.

The CDR3 DNA sequence: TGTGCCTGGTCAAGAGGGACCTACGAGCAGTACGTC. It specifies CAWSRGTYEQYV. The chain is built from TRBV30 and TRBJ2-7; D may be TRBD2 (5 bases). The germline gives CDR1 GTSNPN, CDR2 SVGIG (reference sequence). Trimming removed 5 bases at V and 2 bases at J, with 10 bases between. This CDR3 has 12 residues.

This chain uses TRBV24-1 with TRBJ1-5; D perhaps matches TRBD1 (6 bases). Germline V gene data show CDR1 as KGHDR and CDR2 as SFDVKD. The CDR3 length is 18 residues. V gave up 8 bases and J gave up 0 bases, with 22 bases separating them. CDR3: CATTVRTAINYSNQPQHF. Here the CDR3 DNA reads TGTGCCACCACCGTACGGACAGCGATAAACTATAGCAATCAGCCCCAGCATTTT.

The V gene is TRBV28, the J gene TRBJ1-2, with 7 bases aligning to TRBD1. V lost 4 bases and J lost 6; bases outside the gene matches: 14. CDR3 length: 16 residues. CDR1 and CDR2 (germline): MDHEN, SYDVKM. CDR3 in DNA: TGTGCCAGCAGTTCTATGCCAACCAACAGGGGAGATGGCTACACCTTC. It yields the protein CASSSMPTNRGDGYTF.

The DNA of the CDR3 is TGTGCCACCCTACAGGGGGCAGGGCTGGGCACTGAAGCTTTCTTT. Its translation: CATLQGAGLGTEAFF. The V gene is TRBV10-3, the J gene TRBJ1-1; 9 bases are a match to TRBD1. This CDR3 comprises 15 residues. Trimming cost V 10 bases and J 4 bases; bases outside gene matches: 13. Germline V CDR1 and CDR2: ENHRY, SYGVKD.